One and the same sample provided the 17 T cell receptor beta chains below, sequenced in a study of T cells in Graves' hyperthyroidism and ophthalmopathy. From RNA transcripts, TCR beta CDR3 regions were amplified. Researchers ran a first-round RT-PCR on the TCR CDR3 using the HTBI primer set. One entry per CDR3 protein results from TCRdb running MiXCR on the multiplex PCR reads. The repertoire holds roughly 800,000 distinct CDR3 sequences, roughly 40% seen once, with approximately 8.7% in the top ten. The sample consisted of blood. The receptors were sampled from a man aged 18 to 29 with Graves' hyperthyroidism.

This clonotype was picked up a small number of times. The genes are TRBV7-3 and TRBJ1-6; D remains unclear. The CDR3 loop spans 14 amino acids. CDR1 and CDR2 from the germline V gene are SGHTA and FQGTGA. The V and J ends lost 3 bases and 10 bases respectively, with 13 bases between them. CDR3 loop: CASSFRVFGSPLHF. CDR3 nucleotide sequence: TGTGCCAGCAGCTTCCGAGTCTTCGGATCACCCCTCCACTTT.

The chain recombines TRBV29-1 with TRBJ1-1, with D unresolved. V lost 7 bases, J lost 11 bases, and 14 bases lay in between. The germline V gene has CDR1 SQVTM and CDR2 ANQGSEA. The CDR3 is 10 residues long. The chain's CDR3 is CSAPGRWAFF. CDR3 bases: TGCAGCGCCCCGGGCAGGTGGGCTTTCTTT.

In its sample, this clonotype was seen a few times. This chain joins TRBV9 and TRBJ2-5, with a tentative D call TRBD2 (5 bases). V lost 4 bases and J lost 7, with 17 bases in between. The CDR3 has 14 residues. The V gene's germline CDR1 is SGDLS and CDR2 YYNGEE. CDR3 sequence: CASSQVGEPGTQYF. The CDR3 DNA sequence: TGTGCCAGCAGCCAAGTGGGAGAGCCTGGGACCCAGTACTTC.

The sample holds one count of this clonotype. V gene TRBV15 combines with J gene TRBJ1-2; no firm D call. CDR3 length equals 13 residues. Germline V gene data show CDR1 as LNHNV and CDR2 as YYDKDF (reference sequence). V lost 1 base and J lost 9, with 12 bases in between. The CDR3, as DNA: TGTGCCACCAGCAGAGGGAGGTTCAGTAGCTACACCTTC. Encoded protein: CATSRGRFSSYTF.

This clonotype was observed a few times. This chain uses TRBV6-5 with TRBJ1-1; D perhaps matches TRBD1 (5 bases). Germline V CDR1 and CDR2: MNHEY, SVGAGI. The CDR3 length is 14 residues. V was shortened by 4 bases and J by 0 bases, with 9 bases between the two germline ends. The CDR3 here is CASSSDNLNTEAFF. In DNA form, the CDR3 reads TGTGCCAGCAGTTCGGACAACTTGAACACTGAAGCTTTCTTT.

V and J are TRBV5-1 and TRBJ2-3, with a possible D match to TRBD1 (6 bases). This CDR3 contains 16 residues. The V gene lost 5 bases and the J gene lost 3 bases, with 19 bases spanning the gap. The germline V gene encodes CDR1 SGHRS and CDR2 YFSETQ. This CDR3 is CASSPSGSTGTDTQYF. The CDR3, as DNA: TGCGCCAGCAGTCCTAGTGGCTCGACAGGTACAGATACGCAGTATTTT.

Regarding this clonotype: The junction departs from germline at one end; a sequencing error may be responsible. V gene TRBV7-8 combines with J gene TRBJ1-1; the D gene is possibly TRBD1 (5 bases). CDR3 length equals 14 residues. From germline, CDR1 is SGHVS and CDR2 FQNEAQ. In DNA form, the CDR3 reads TGTGCCAACAGCCCACCCGGGGGGAGCACTGAAGCTTTCTTT. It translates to CANSPPGGSTEAFF.

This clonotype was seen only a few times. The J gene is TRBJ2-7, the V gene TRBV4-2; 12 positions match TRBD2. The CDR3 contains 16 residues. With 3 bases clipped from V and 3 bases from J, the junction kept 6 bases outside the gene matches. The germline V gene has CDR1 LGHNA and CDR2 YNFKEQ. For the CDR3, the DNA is TGTGCCAGCAGCCAGGGTCTAGCGGGAGGGCTCTACGAGCAGTACTTC. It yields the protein CASSQGLAGGLYEQYF.

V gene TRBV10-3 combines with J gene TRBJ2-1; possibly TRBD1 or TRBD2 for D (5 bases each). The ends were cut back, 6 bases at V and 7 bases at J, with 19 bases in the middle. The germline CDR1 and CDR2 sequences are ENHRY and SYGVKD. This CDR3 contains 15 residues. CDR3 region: CAIRGERQGVNEQFF. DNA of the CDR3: TGTGCCATCAGGGGGGAGCGGCAGGGTGTGAATGAGCAGTTCTTC.

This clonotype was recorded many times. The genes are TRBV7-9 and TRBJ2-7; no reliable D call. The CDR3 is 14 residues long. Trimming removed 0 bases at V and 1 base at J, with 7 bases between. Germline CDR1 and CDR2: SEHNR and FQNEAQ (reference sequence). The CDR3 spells CASSLADRSYEQYF. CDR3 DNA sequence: TGTGCCAGCAGCTTAGCGGATAGATCCTACGAGCAGTACTTC.

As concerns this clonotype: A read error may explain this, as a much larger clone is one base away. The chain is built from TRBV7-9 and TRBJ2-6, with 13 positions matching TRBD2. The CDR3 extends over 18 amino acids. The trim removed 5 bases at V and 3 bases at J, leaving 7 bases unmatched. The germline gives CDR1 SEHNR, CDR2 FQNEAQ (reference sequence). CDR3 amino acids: CASSLTSGRASGANVLTF. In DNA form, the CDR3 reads TGTGCCAGCAGCCTCACTAGCGGGAGGGCCAGTGGGGCCAACGTCCTGACTTTC.

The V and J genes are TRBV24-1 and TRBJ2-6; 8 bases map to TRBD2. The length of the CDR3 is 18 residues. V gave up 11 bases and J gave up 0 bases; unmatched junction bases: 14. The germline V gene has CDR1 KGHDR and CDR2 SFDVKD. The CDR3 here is CASRLGARGGSGANVLTF. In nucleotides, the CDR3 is TGTGCCAGCAGGCTGGGGGCACGGGGGGGCTCTGGGGCCAACGTCCTGACTTTC.

CDR3 DNA: TGTGCCAGCAGACCCCCAGGTGGGGGCGGCTACACCTTC. Translated: CASRPPGGGGYTF. This chain connects TRBV12-3 or TRBV12-4 to TRBJ1-2; D possibly corresponds to TRBD1 (6 bases). The CDR3 extends over 13 amino acids. V lost 6 bases and J lost 8, with 16 bases in between.

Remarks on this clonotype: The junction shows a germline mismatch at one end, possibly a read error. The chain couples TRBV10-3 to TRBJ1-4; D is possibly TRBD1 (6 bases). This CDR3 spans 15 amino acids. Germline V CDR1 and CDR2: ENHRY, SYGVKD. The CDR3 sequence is CAISEFNRDNEKLLF. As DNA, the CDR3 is TGTGCCATCAGTGAGTTTAACAGGGATAATGAAAAACTGCTTTTT.

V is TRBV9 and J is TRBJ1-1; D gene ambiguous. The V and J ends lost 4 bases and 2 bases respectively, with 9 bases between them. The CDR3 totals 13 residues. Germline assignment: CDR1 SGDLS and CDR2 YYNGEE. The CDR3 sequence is CASSTRINTEAFF. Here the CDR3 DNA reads TGTGCCAGCAGCACCCGGATTAACACTGAAGCTTTCTTT.

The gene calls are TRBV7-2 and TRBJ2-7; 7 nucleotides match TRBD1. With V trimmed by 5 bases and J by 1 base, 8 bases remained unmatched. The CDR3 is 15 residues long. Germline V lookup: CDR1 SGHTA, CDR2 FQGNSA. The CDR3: CASSPSWDSSYEQYF. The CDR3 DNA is TGTGCCAGCAGCCCATCTTGGGACAGTTCCTACGAGCAGTACTTC.

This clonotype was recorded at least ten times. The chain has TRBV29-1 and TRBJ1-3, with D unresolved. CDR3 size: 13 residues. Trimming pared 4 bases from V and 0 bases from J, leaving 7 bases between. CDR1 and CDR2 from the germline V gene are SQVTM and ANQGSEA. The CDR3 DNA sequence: TGCAGCGTTGCCCCTCTCTCTGGAAACACCATATATTTT. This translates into CSVAPLSGNTIYF.